Listed below are T cell receptor beta chains from one sample, sequenced in a study of PD-1 blockade in classical Hodgkin lymphoma. TCRdb's table, derived via immunoSEQ multiplex PCR, lists solely in-frame clones and lacks some. The sample carries tens of thousands of clones, 77% recorded once. The sample was peripheral blood mononuclear cells (PBMCs), taken before the second cycle of nivolumab. All receptors come from a human donor with classical Hodgkin lymphoma. Each CDR3 is given with its conserved first and last residue. The D gene is left open where the match is weak. Clone size is not always given. Where it is, it says once, few, many or a class for expanded clones.

D: NA; length: 11; V: TRBV30; J: TRBJ2-3; size: NA; DNA: TGTGCCTGGAGTGTACGGGATACGCAGTATTTT; CDR3: CAWSVRDTQYF
D: NA; length: 15; V: TRBV9; J: TRBJ1-1; size: NA; DNA: TGTGCCAGCACCCCGAGGGGGGCCATTAACACTGAAGCTTTCTTT; CDR3: CASTPRGAINTEAFF
D: TRBD1; length: 16; V: TRBV19; J: TRBJ1-1; size: NA; DNA: TGTGCCAGTAGTATGCTTGCCGGGACAGGGGATTTCCACGGTTTCTTT; CDR3: CASSMLAGTGDFHGFF
D: NA; length: 11; V: TRBV6-1; J: TRBJ1-2; size: few; DNA: TGTGCCAGCACAGTGAACTATGGCTACACCTTC; CDR3: CASTVNYGYTF
D: NA; length: 13; V: TRBV19; J: TRBJ1-5; size: NA; DNA: TGTGCCAGTAGTGCCCAGTGGGATCAGCCCCAGCATTTT; CDR3: CASSAQWDQPQHF
D: NA; length: 13; V: TRBV6-1; J: TRBJ1-1; size: NA; DNA: TGTGCCAGCAATCGTCCGGACGGACCGACAGCTTTCTTT; CDR3: CASNRPDGPTAFF
D: NA; length: 15; V: TRBV21-1; J: TRBJ2-3; size: NA; DNA: TGTGCCAGCAGCAACCGGACAGGGGGCACAGATACGCAGTATTTT; CDR3: CASSNRTGGTDTQYF
D: NA; length: 16; V: TRBV6-1; J: TRBJ2-6; size: few; DNA: TGTGCCAGCAGTGAGGATACAGGGTCTGGGGCCAACGTCCTGACTTTC; CDR3: CASSEDTGSGANVLTF
D: NA; length: 15; V: TRBV21-1; J: TRBJ1-6; size: few; DNA: TGTGCCAGCAGCAAAGCCGTGGGCAGTAACTCACCCCTCCACTTT; CDR3: CASSKAVGSNSPLHF
D: NA; length: 12; V: TRBV6-6; J: TRBJ1-4; size: few; DNA: TGTGCCAGCAGTTATGGGGGGGAAAAACTGTTTTTT; CDR3: CASSYGGEKLFF
D: TRBD1; length: 12; V: TRBV6-1; J: TRBJ2-7; size: NA; DNA: TGTGCCAGCAGCCACGGGACAGGGGAGCAGTACTTC; CDR3: CASSHGTGEQYF
D: NA; length: 14; V: TRBV6-5; J: TRBJ2-7; size: NA; DNA: TGTGCCAGCAGTTACGACATTCAGGGTTACGAGCAGTACTTC; CDR3: CASSYDIQGYEQYF
D: TRBD1; length: 15; V: TRBV27; J: TRBJ2-4; size: NA; DNA: TGTGCCAGCAGTTTGGTACAGGGGATCAAAAACATTCAGTACTTC; CDR3: CASSLVQGIKNIQYF
D: TRBD1; length: 15; V: TRBV9; J: TRBJ1-3; size: NA; DNA: TGTGCCAGCAGCGTAGATTTCAGGGGGGGAAACACCATATATTTT; CDR3: CASSVDFRGGNTIYF
D: NA; length: 15; V: TRBV7-2; J: TRBJ1-3; size: NA; DNA: TGTGCCAGCAGCTTAGGAGCCAGCTCTGGAAACACCATATATTTT; CDR3: CASSLGASSGNTIYF
D: NA; length: 14; V: TRBV5-4; J: TRBJ1-4; size: NA; DNA: TGTGCCAGCAGTTCCGGACTTTCGAATGAAAAACTGTTTTTT; CDR3: CASSSGLSNEKLFF
D: NA; length: 13; V: TRBV4-1; J: TRBJ1-2; size: NA; DNA: TGCGCCAGCAGCCAAGTGGACGCCAGTGGCTACACCTTC; CDR3: CASSQVDASGYTF
D: NA; length: 14; V: TRBV6-5; J: TRBJ2-3; size: once; DNA: TGTGCCAGCAGTTCCCCAAGGGGTACGGATACGCAGTATTTT; CDR3: CASSSPRGTDTQYF
D: TRBD1; length: 15; V: TRBV7-2; J: TRBJ1-2; size: NA; DNA: TGTGCCAGCAGCTTAACGACAGGGGGGGACTATGGCTACACCTTC; CDR3: CASSLTTGGDYGYTF
D: TRBD1; length: 15; V: TRBV5-1; J: TRBJ1-6; size: NA; DNA: TGCGCCAGCAGCTTCCGGACAGGGGATAATTCACCCCTCCACTTT; CDR3: CASSFRTGDNSPLHF
D: NA; length: 15; V: TRBV15; J: TRBJ1-3; size: NA; DNA: TGTGCCACCAGCGGATTAGGGGGGACTGGAAACACCATATATTTT; CDR3: CATSGLGGTGNTIYF
D: TRBD1; length: 14; V: TRBV6-6; J: TRBJ2-7; size: NA; DNA: TGTGCCAGCAGTTGGGACAGGGCCCCCTACGAGCAGTACTTC; CDR3: CASSWDRAPYEQYF
D: NA; length: 13; V: TRBV11-3; J: TRBJ2-2; size: NA; DNA: TGTGCCAGCAGCGTTCAGTACACCGGGGAGCTGTTTTTT; CDR3: CASSVQYTGELFF
D: TRBD1; length: 17; V: TRBV11-2; J: TRBJ2-3; size: NA; DNA: TGTGCCAGCAGCTTAGAGAGTGACAGGGGGGCGCGAGATACGCAGTATTTT; CDR3: CASSLESDRGARDTQYF
D: NA; length: 15; V: TRBV4-1; J: TRBJ2-5; size: NA; DNA: TGCGCCAGCAGCCAAGAGTGGCCCGCTGTGGAGACCCAGTACTTC; CDR3: CASSQEWPAVETQYF
D: TRBD1; length: 15; V: TRBV6-1; J: TRBJ1-5; size: NA; DNA: TGTGCCAGCAGGACAGGGGTGGGAAACAATCAGCCCCAGCATTTT; CDR3: CASRTGVGNNQPQHF
D: NA; length: 12; V: TRBV6-1; J: TRBJ1-4; size: medium-sized; DNA: TGTGCCAGCAGTGATCCAGGGGAAAAACTGTTTTTT; CDR3: CASSDPGEKLFF
D: NA; length: 10; V: TRBV20-1; J: TRBJ1-2; size: NA; DNA: TGCAGTGCGATGGCGCGTGGCTACACCTTC; CDR3: CSAMARGYTF
D: NA; length: 14; V: TRBV5-5; J: TRBJ1-1; size: NA; DNA: TGTGCCAGCAGCTTACAAGACCAGAACACTGAAGCTTTCTTT; CDR3: CASSLQDQNTEAFF
D: NA; length: 16; V: TRBV14; J: TRBJ2-1; size: NA; DNA: TGTGCCAGCAGCCAAGTTGGAGTAGGTTACGGCAATGAGCAGTTCTTC; CDR3: CASSQVGVGYGNEQFF
D: NA; length: 13; V: TRBV29-1; J: TRBJ1-1; size: NA; DNA: TGCAGCGTTTCTATCACAGAGAACACTGAAGCTTTCTTT; CDR3: CSVSITENTEAFF
D: TRBD1; length: 16; V: TRBV6-5; J: TRBJ2-5; size: NA; DNA: TGTGCCAGCAGTTTCCATTACCAGGGGGCTCTGGAGACCCAGTACTTC; CDR3: CASSFHYQGALETQYF
D: NA; length: 15; V: TRBV27; J: TRBJ2-5; size: NA; DNA: TGTGCCAGCAGTTTTCTCTTTTCTTCTCGGGAGACCCAGTACTTC; CDR3: CASSFLFSSRETQYF
D: NA; length: 15; V: TRBV5-1; J: TRBJ2-1; size: NA; DNA: TGCGCCAGCAGGGTGGGGAGGCCCTCTTACAATGAGCAGTTCTTC; CDR3: CASRVGRPSYNEQFF
D: NA; length: 15; V: TRBV11-2; J: TRBJ1-3; size: NA; DNA: TGTGCCAGCAGCTTAGCCCAGGGGCAGGGAAACACCATATATTTT; CDR3: CASSLAQGQGNTIYF
D: TRBD2; length: 15; V: TRBV19; J: TRBJ2-1; size: NA; DNA: TGTGCCAGTAGTATAGGACTAGCGGGGCCCAATGAGCAGTTCTTC; CDR3: CASSIGLAGPNEQFF
D: NA; length: 18; V: TRBV9; J: TRBJ2-5; size: NA; DNA: TGTGCCAGCAGCGTAGTAGGACCCGGGGTGGTTCCGGTAGAGACCCAGTACTTC; CDR3: CASSVVGPGVVPVETQYF
D: NA; length: 13; V: TRBV18; J: TRBJ1-1; size: NA; DNA: TGTGCCAGCTCACCAACCGGGGAAGTATGGGCTTTCTTT; CDR3: CASSPTGEVWAFF
D: NA; length: 15; V: TRBV7-3; J: TRBJ2-1; size: few; DNA: TGTGCCAGCAGCTTAAATTGGGGGAGCCACAATGAGCAGTTCTTC; CDR3: CASSLNWGSHNEQFF
D: TRBD1; length: 14; V: TRBV4-3; J: TRBJ2-2; size: NA; DNA: TGCGCCAGCAGCAGGGGGCTTAATCCCGGGGAGCTGTTTTTT; CDR3: CASSRGLNPGELFF
D: NA; length: 15; V: TRBV4-1; J: TRBJ1-6; size: few; DNA: TGCGCCAGCAGCCAAGATTGGGTCGATAATTCACCCCTCCACTTT; CDR3: CASSQDWVDNSPLHF
D: TRBD2; length: 15; V: TRBV5-4; J: TRBJ2-5; size: NA; DNA: TGTGCCAGCAGCTATTTGGGGGGGGAAATAAAGACCCAGTACTTC; CDR3: CASSYLGGEIKTQYF
D: TRBD1; length: 14; V: TRBV28; J: TRBJ2-7; size: NA; DNA: TGTGCCAGCAGACTCCCGGGACAGAGCTACGAGCAGTACTTC; CDR3: CASRLPGQSYEQYF
D: TRBD2; length: 15; V: TRBV4-3; J: TRBJ2-1; size: NA; DNA: TGCGCCAGCAGCCAACCGGGACTAGGTGTAAATGAGCAGTTCTTC; CDR3: CASSQPGLGVNEQFF
D: TRBD2; length: 17; V: TRBV19; J: TRBJ2-2; size: NA; DNA: TGTGCCAGCCACCATGCGGCGGCGGGGGGGAACACCGGGGAGCTGTTTTTT; CDR3: CASHHAAAGGNTGELFF
D: NA; length: 15; V: TRBV1; J: TRBJ2-4; size: once; DNA: TGCACCAGCAGCCAAGATACGGGGGCCCAAAACATTCAGTACTTC; CDR3: CTSSQDTGAQNIQYF
D: NA; length: 13; V: TRBV7-9; J: TRBJ1-1; size: NA; DNA: TGTGCCAGCAGCTCGATCGGGCAGGGTGAAGCTTTCTTT; CDR3: CASSSIGQGEAFF
D: NA; length: 15; V: TRBV5-4; J: TRBJ2-3; size: NA; DNA: TGTGCCAGCAGCTCGACCGCCGGGTCCACAGATACGCAGTATTTT; CDR3: CASSSTAGSTDTQYF
D: TRBD1; length: 15; V: TRBV7-9; J: TRBJ1-2; size: NA; DNA: TGTGCCAGCAGCTTAGTTAGGGACAGGGCCTATGGCTACACCTTC; CDR3: CASSLVRDRAYGYTF
D: NA; length: 16; V: TRBV5-4; J: TRBJ2-3; size: NA; DNA: TGTGCCAGCAGCTTGAATGGTCCGGCTGTATCAGATACGCAGTATTTT; CDR3: CASSLNGPAVSDTQYF